This T cell receptor beta chain emerged from a study of memory CD4+ T cells and cytomegalovirus serostatus. The CDR3 loop spans 16 amino acids. Germline V gene lookup returns CDR1 MDHEN and CDR2 SYDVKM. V lost 3 bases, J lost 3 bases, and 15 bases lay in between. Single viable CD3+CD4+CD8-CD45RO+ cells were sorted as the memory CD4+ T cells. Profiling relied on immunoSEQ multiplex PCR, and the TCRdb table lists in-frame clones only, not all of them. The sample carries fewer than 50,000 clones, 70% to 80% recorded once. Sequencing input: memory CD4+ T cells from blood. This receptor was identified in an adult in good health and CMV-seronegative. The chain combines TRBV28 with TRBJ2-1; tentatively, D is TRBD1 or TRBD2 (6 bases each). CDR3 region: CASSFKGGVFYNEQFF. The CDR3, as DNA: TGTGCCAGCAGTTTTAAGGGGGGTGTTTTCTACAATGAGCAGTTCTTC.